Listed below are T cell receptor beta chains from one sample, sequenced in a study of blood T cell repertoires in COVID-19. The method was immunoSEQ multiplex PCR; TCRdb's version includes in-frame clones alone and lacks a portion of them. This table holds 150,000 to 200,000 clones, more than 70% found once. Sample: PBMCs or T cells enriched from blood (not recorded which). The receptors stem from a man aged 35 to 55 who had recovered from COVID-19. Each CDR3 is given with its conserved first and last residue. Each record gives: V gene, D gene, clone size, J gene, CDR3 DNA, CDR3 protein. The D gene is left open where the match is weak. Size values are once, few and many counts, or a class for expanded clones, and some rows have none.

v_call: TRBV25-1; d_call: TRBD2; clone_size: -; j_call: TRBJ2-5; cdr3_nt: TGTGCCAGCAGTGGTGCGGGGGAAGAGACCCAGTACTTC; cdr3_aa: CASSGAGEETQYF
v_call: TRBV7-3; d_call: TRBD2; clone_size: -; j_call: TRBJ2-1; cdr3_nt: TGTGCCAGCAGTCCACTAGCGGGGGGATACAATGAGCAGTTCTTC; cdr3_aa: CASSPLAGGYNEQFF
v_call: TRBV6-5; d_call: TRBD1; clone_size: -; j_call: TRBJ1-2; cdr3_nt: TGTGCCAGCAGTTCCGGGACAGGGGGAAGGGGTGGCTACACCTTC; cdr3_aa: CASSSGTGGRGGYTF
v_call: TRBV5-4; d_call: -; clone_size: -; j_call: TRBJ1-1; cdr3_nt: TGTGCCAGCAGCGAGACAGTACTCAATGAAGCTTTCTTT; cdr3_aa: CASSETVLNEAFF
v_call: TRBV30; d_call: TRBD2; clone_size: once; j_call: TRBJ2-5; cdr3_nt: TGTGCCTGGAGTGTAACTTCAGCGGGGAGCCCCGAGACCCAGTACTTC; cdr3_aa: CAWSVTSAGSPETQYF
v_call: TRBV5-1; d_call: TRBD1; clone_size: -; j_call: TRBJ2-1; cdr3_nt: TGCGCCAGCAGTTCCGGGACAGGGGATGAGCAGTTCTTC; cdr3_aa: CASSSGTGDEQFF
v_call: TRBV19; d_call: -; clone_size: -; j_call: TRBJ1-2; cdr3_nt: TGTGCCACTCAGCGTCAGGGAGGAGGAGGAGATGGCTACACCTTC; cdr3_aa: CATQRQGGGGDGYTF
v_call: TRBV2; d_call: -; clone_size: -; j_call: TRBJ1-5; cdr3_nt: TGTGCCAGCAGATTGTCAGCGGGGGGTCGAAAAAATCAGCCCCAGCATTTT; cdr3_aa: CASRLSAGGRKNQPQHF
v_call: TRBV12-5; d_call: -; clone_size: -; j_call: TRBJ1-5; cdr3_nt: TGTGCTAGTGGTTTGGGGGGGAGGAATCAGCCCCAGCATTTT; cdr3_aa: CASGLGGRNQPQHF
v_call: TRBV11-2; d_call: -; clone_size: -; j_call: TRBJ1-4; cdr3_nt: TGTGCCAGCAGCCAAAAGGGAGGGGGTGATGAAAAACTGTTTTTT; cdr3_aa: CASSQKGGGDEKLFF
v_call: TRBV11-3; d_call: TRBD1; clone_size: -; j_call: TRBJ2-2; cdr3_nt: TGTGCCAGCAGCTTCACAGGGGACCGAGGGGAGCTGTTTTTT; cdr3_aa: CASSFTGDRGELFF
v_call: TRBV7-9; d_call: TRBD1; clone_size: -; j_call: TRBJ2-2; cdr3_nt: TGTGCCAGCGGCCCCGGGACAGCGAACACCGGGGAGCTGTTTTTT; cdr3_aa: CASGPGTANTGELFF
v_call: TRBV2; d_call: -; clone_size: -; j_call: TRBJ1-1; cdr3_nt: TGTGCCAGCAGTGAAACGGGGGGTGACACTGAAGCTTTCTTT; cdr3_aa: CASSETGGDTEAFF
v_call: TRBV6-1; d_call: -; clone_size: -; j_call: TRBJ1-1; cdr3_nt: TGTGCCAGCAGTGAAGCCCCGCCAGGGGTGCGCACTGAAGCTTTCTTT; cdr3_aa: CASSEAPPGVRTEAFF
v_call: TRBV5-4; d_call: -; clone_size: -; j_call: TRBJ2-3; cdr3_nt: TGTGCCAGCAGCTTGGGATTCCGGGAGCAGTATTTT; cdr3_aa: CASSLGFREQYF
v_call: TRBV2; d_call: -; clone_size: -; j_call: TRBJ2-5; cdr3_nt: TGTGCCTCCCAAGAGGGGGTTAAGGCCCAAGAGACCCAGTACTTC; cdr3_aa: CASQEGVKAQETQYF
v_call: TRBV10-2; d_call: -; clone_size: -; j_call: TRBJ2-1; cdr3_nt: TGCGCCAGCAGTGAAATTGGGGCCCCCTACGACAATGAGCAGTTCTTC; cdr3_aa: CASSEIGAPYDNEQFF
v_call: TRBV19; d_call: TRBD1; clone_size: few; j_call: TRBJ1-6; cdr3_nt: TGTGCCAGTAGTACCTGGACAGGGTATAATTCACCCCTCCACTTT; cdr3_aa: CASSTWTGYNSPLHF
v_call: TRBV9; d_call: TRBD2; clone_size: -; j_call: TRBJ2-1; cdr3_nt: TGTGCCAGCAGCGATACTAGCGGGGGGGCCTACAATGAGCAGTTCTTC; cdr3_aa: CASSDTSGGAYNEQFF
v_call: TRBV30; d_call: TRBD1; clone_size: -; j_call: TRBJ1-2; cdr3_nt: TGTGCCTCGACAGGGGGTGGCTACACCTTC; cdr3_aa: CASTGGGYTF
v_call: TRBV7-3; d_call: -; clone_size: -; j_call: TRBJ2-1; cdr3_nt: TGTGCCAGCAGCCCGGACTATCGGGGTGAGCAGTTCTTC; cdr3_aa: CASSPDYRGEQFF
v_call: TRBV24-1; d_call: -; clone_size: -; j_call: TRBJ1-2; cdr3_nt: TGTGCCACCAGTGACCCCCACATAGGGACACTCTATGGCTACACCTTC; cdr3_aa: CATSDPHIGTLYGYTF
v_call: TRBV5-4; d_call: -; clone_size: -; j_call: TRBJ1-1; cdr3_nt: TGTGCCAGCAGCCTAGACAACAGGGTAAGAGAAGCTTTCTTT; cdr3_aa: CASSLDNRVREAFF
v_call: TRBV5-4; d_call: TRBD1; clone_size: -; j_call: TRBJ1-1; cdr3_nt: TGTGCCAGCAGCGACCAAGATAACTACAGGGGTGAGAACACTGAAGCTTTCTTT; cdr3_aa: CASSDQDNYRGENTEAFF
v_call: TRBV27; d_call: -; clone_size: -; j_call: TRBJ1-6; cdr3_nt: TGTGCCAGCAGTTTATTAACAGGGACAAATAATTCACCCCTCCACTTT; cdr3_aa: CASSLLTGTNNSPLHF
v_call: TRBV10-3; d_call: TRBD1; clone_size: -; j_call: TRBJ2-6; cdr3_nt: TGTGCCATCAGTGAGCCGACAGGGGGGGCTGGGGCCAACGTCCTGACTTTC; cdr3_aa: CAISEPTGGAGANVLTF
v_call: TRBV19; d_call: TRBD1; clone_size: -; j_call: TRBJ2-7; cdr3_nt: TGTGCCAGTAGTGAACGGACAGGGAGGTCGGTCTACGAGCAGTACTTC; cdr3_aa: CASSERTGRSVYEQYF
v_call: TRBV24-1; d_call: -; clone_size: -; j_call: TRBJ2-3; cdr3_nt: TGTGCCACCAGGCCCCGGGGATCGGCAGATACGCAGTATTTT; cdr3_aa: CATRPRGSADTQYF
v_call: TRBV15; d_call: -; clone_size: -; j_call: TRBJ1-2; cdr3_nt: TGTGCCACCAGCAGGGACGGGAACAAAGAGGGCTACACCTTC; cdr3_aa: CATSRDGNKEGYTF
v_call: TRBV2; d_call: -; clone_size: -; j_call: TRBJ1-2; cdr3_nt: TGTGCCAGCAAGGTTAAGGGGTCCCCAGCTAACTATGGCTACACCTTC; cdr3_aa: CASKVKGSPANYGYTF
v_call: TRBV19; d_call: TRBD2; clone_size: -; j_call: TRBJ2-3; cdr3_nt: TGTGCCAGTAGTACCCGGACTAGCGGGGTAAATACGCAGTATTTT; cdr3_aa: CASSTRTSGVNTQYF
v_call: TRBV5-1; d_call: -; clone_size: -; j_call: TRBJ2-2; cdr3_nt: TGCGCCAGCAGCTTGGAAGCTAGGTGGAAGTCGAACACCGGGGAGCTGTTTTTT; cdr3_aa: CASSLEARWKSNTGELFF
v_call: TRBV5-4; d_call: TRBD1; clone_size: -; j_call: TRBJ2-6; cdr3_nt: TGTGCCAGCAGCTTTAAGGGGGCAGGGGCCAACGTCCTGACTTTC; cdr3_aa: CASSFKGAGANVLTF
v_call: TRBV6-4; d_call: TRBD1; clone_size: few; j_call: TRBJ2-3; cdr3_nt: TGTGCCAGCAGTGACTCGACAGGGGGTCCAGATACGCAGTATTTT; cdr3_aa: CASSDSTGGPDTQYF
v_call: TRBV29-1; d_call: -; clone_size: -; j_call: TRBJ1-4; cdr3_nt: TGCAGCGTTGAGGGCAGTAATGAAAAACTGTTTTTT; cdr3_aa: CSVEGSNEKLFF
v_call: TRBV11-3; d_call: -; clone_size: -; j_call: TRBJ2-1; cdr3_nt: TGTGCCAGCAGCTTAGTGGCGGGGGCAACCTACAATGAGCAGTTCTTC; cdr3_aa: CASSLVAGATYNEQFF
v_call: TRBV7-9; d_call: TRBD1; clone_size: -; j_call: TRBJ1-2; cdr3_nt: TGTGCCAGCAGCCTAGAGGTAGCAGGGGGCAATGGCTACACCTTC; cdr3_aa: CASSLEVAGGNGYTF